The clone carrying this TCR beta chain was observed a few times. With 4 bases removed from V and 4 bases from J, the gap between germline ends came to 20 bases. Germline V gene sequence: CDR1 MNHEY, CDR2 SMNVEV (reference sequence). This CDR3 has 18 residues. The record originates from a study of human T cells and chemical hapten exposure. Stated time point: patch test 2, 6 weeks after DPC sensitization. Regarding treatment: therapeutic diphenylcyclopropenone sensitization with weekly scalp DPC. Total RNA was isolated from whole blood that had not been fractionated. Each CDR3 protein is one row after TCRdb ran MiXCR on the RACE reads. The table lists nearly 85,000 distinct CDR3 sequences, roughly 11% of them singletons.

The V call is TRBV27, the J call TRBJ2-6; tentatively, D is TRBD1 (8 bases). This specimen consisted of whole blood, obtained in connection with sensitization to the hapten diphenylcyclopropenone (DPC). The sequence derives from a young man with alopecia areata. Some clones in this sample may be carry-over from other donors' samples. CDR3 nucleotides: TGTGCCAGCAGTTACGACGGACAGGGACTACGCGGGGCCAACGTCCTGACTTTC. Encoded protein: CASSYDGQGLRGANVLTF. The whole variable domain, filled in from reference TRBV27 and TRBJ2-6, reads EAQVTQNPRYLITVTGKKLTVTCSQNMNHEYMSWYRQDPGLGLRQIYYSMNVEVTDKGDVPEGYKVSRKEKRNFPLILESPSPNQTSLYFCASSYDGQGLRGANVLTFGAGSRLTVL.